The 9 T cell receptor beta chains in this list originate from one sample, sequenced in a study of T-cell reconstitution after alpha-beta-depleted transplantation in children. The TCRbeta library incorporated unique molecular identifiers. One entry per CDR3 protein, called by TCRdb with MiXCR from the PCR reads. The sample carries a few hundred thousand distinct CDR3 sequences, 9.7% recorded once. The sequencing here drew on PBMCs from the stem cell graft donor, taken from the stem cell graft. These receptors were taken from a human donor who donated a stem cell graft to a child with SCID.

This clonotype was recorded many times. CDR3 in amino acids: CASSQEAEGFEQYF. In DNA form, the CDR3 reads TGTGCCAGCAGCCAAGAGGCCGAGGGGTTCGAGCAGTACTTC. V is TRBV4-2 and J is TRBJ2-7, with D perhaps given as TRBD1 or TRBD2 (5 bases each). Germline V gene sequence: CDR1 LGHNA, CDR2 YNFKEQ. The CDR3 consists of 14 residues. Trimming took 0 bases from V and 6 from J, leaving 12 bases between them.

This clonotype has ten or more counts. CDR3 in DNA: TGCGCCAGCAGCTTGGGGCCGCGGTCCGGCACTGAAGCTTTCTTT. It translates to CASSLGPRSGTEAFF. The J gene is TRBJ1-1, the V gene TRBV5-1, with D uncertain. The V gene lost 0 bases and the J gene lost 4 bases, with 13 bases spanning the gap. The CDR3 is made up of 15 amino acids. Germline V gene sequence: CDR1 SGHRS, CDR2 YFSETQ.

This clonotype was recorded at least ten times. This chain connects TRBV9 to TRBJ2-3; tentatively, D is TRBD1 (5 bases). The CDR3 runs 15 residues. Germline CDR1 SGDLS, CDR2 YYNGEE. Trimming removed 4 bases at V and 0 bases at J, with 12 bases between. The CDR3 coding sequence is TGTGCCAGCAGCAATGACGGACATAGCACAGATACGCAGTATTTT. Translated: CASSNDGHSTDTQYF.

This clonotype was seen repeatedly, ten times or more. The chain combines TRBV5-1 with TRBJ2-7; a possible D gene is TRBD1 (6 bases). Between the trimmed V and J ends, which lost 4 bases and 0 bases, there was a span of 14 bases. CDR3 length: 15 amino acids. Germline V gives CDR1 SGHRS, CDR2 YFSETQ. CDR3: CASSVSGASSYEQYF. CDR3 DNA: TGCGCCAGCAGCGTGTCAGGGGCCTCCTCCTACGAGCAGTACTTC.

This clonotype came up many times. J is TRBJ2-6 and V is TRBV5-1, with a tentative D call TRBD2 (5 bases). Trimming pared 4 bases from V and 0 bases from J, leaving 14 bases between. CDR3 length: 17 residues. Germline V CDR1 and CDR2: SGHRS, YFSETQ. In nucleotides, the CDR3 is TGCGCCAGCAGCCCTACCCGGGGTAGCTCTGGGGCCAACGTCCTGACTTTC. This sequence encodes CASSPTRGSSGANVLTF.

This clonotype was observed many times. The chain joins TRBV7-8 to TRBJ2-5, with 11 positions matching TRBD2. V trimming: 5 bases; J trimming: 5 bases; junction bases outside the gene matches: 4. Germline V gives CDR1 SGHVS, CDR2 FQNEAQ. This CDR3 has 14 amino acids. The CDR3 protein is CASSTSSGGETQYF. The CDR3 nucleotides are TGTGCCAGCAGCACTTCTAGCGGGGGGGAGACCCAGTACTTC.

The table lists this clonotype with many counts. The chain joins TRBV20-1 to TRBJ1-4; 9 nucleotides agree with TRBD1. This CDR3 is 13 amino acids long. Looked up from germline, CDR1 is DFQATT and CDR2 is SNEGSKA (reference sequence). With 5 bases clipped from V and 8 bases from J, the junction kept 6 bases outside the gene matches. The CDR3 protein is CSAAGTGKEKLFF. The CDR3 coding sequence is TGCAGTGCTGCCGGGACAGGGAAGGAAAAACTGTTTTTT.

This clonotype was counted at least ten times. The CDR3 DNA reads TGTGCCAGCAGTCCTCCTGCGGCTAGCGGGGGGCTGGATGAGCAGTTCTTC. This codes for CASSPPAASGGLDEQFF. The rearrangement links TRBV6-2 or TRBV6-3 to TRBJ2-1; 11 bases are a match to TRBD2. With V trimmed by 5 bases and J by 8 bases, 14 bases remained unmatched. Per the germline V gene, CDR1 is MNHEY and CDR2 is SVGEGT. This CDR3 spans 17 amino acids.

This clonotype was seen many times. The V gene is TRBV6-2 or TRBV6-3, the J gene TRBJ2-1; D call uncertain. The CDR3 covers 14 residues. V was shortened by 5 bases and J by 10 bases, with 18 bases between the two germline ends. Germline-derived CDR1 and CDR2 are MNHEY and SVGEGT. The DNA for the CDR3 is TGTGCCAGCAGTAATGCATACTCTGTCAGGGAGCAGTTCTTC. Amino acids: CASSNAYSVREQFF.